This passage covers 28 T cell receptor beta chains from one sample sequenced in a study of identical twins. TCRdb fed the 5' RACE reads into MiXCR, producing one record per CDR3 protein. The sample shows about 810,000 distinct CDR3 sequences, more than 9% of them seen only once. The sample was also reused in another study, on yellow fever vaccine responses in identical twins.

The sequenced sample was PBMCs. These receptors originate from a woman aged 18-29 years in good health.

The V call is TRBV6-5, the J call TRBJ1-2; perhaps TRBD1 as D (6 bases). The CDR3 runs 14 residues. Germline-derived CDR1 and CDR2 are MNHEY and SVGAGI. Trimming cost V 0 bases and J 5 bases, with 10 bases left between them. CDR3 region: CASSYSPGVYGYTF. The CDR3 nucleotides read TGTGCCAGCAGTTACTCCCCAGGGGTGTATGGCTACACCTTC.

This clonotype was observed a few times. The chain uses TRBV14 and TRBJ2-2; maybe TRBD2 (6 bases). The CDR3 is 18 residues long. The V and J ends lost 0 bases and 3 bases respectively, with 17 bases between them. Germline assignment: CDR1 SGHDN and CDR2 FVKESK. The CDR3 loop is CASSQDTGGGIDTGELFF. In DNA, the CDR3 is TGTGCCAGCAGCCAAGACACCGGCGGCGGGATTGACACCGGGGAGCTGTTTTTT.

This clonotype has a count of ten or more. The genes are TRBV9 and TRBJ1-1; D is uncertain. With 4 bases removed from V and 3 bases from J, the gap between germline ends came to 19 bases. The CDR3 is 16 residues long. The germline CDR1 and CDR2 sequences are SGDLS and YYNGEE. The CDR3 sequence is CASSISVRVDDTEAFF. The CDR3 region has the DNA TGTGCCAGCAGCATATCAGTAAGGGTTGATGACACTGAAGCTTTCTTT.

The genes are TRBV20-1 and TRBJ2-1; the D is unclear. CDR3 size: 11 residues. The V gene lost 3 bases and the J gene lost 8 bases, with 8 bases spanning the gap. Germline V gene data show CDR1 as DFQATT and CDR2 as SNEGSKA (reference sequence). This CDR3 is CSASLIDEQFF. CDR3 in DNA: TGCAGTGCTAGTTTAATTGATGAGCAGTTCTTC.

V gene TRBV3-1 combines with J gene TRBJ2-5; D unresolved. This CDR3 comprises 17 residues. Trimming pared 8 bases from V and 4 bases from J, leaving 26 bases between. Germline CDR1 LGHDT, CDR2 YNNKEL (reference sequence). The CDR3, as DNA: TGTGCCAGCTGCAAGCATGTTCCTTCGACACGGCGAGAGACCCAGTACTTC. The encoded protein is CASCKHVPSTRRETQYF.

This clonotype has only a few counts. The chain carries TRBV25-1 and TRBJ1-5, with TRBD1 as a possible D gene (5 bases). Per the germline V gene, CDR1 is MGHDK and CDR2 is SYGVNS. The CDR3 is 12 amino acids. Trimming took 6 bases from V and 6 from J, leaving 9 bases between them. CDR3 in amino acids: CASSSGFQPQHF. CDR3 coding DNA: TGTGCCAGCAGCTCAGGGTTTCAGCCCCAGCATTTT.

This clonotype was recorded only once. A much larger clone lies a single base off, so this may be a read error. The rearrangement joins TRBV5-1 to TRBJ2-5; 7 bases agree with TRBD1. CDR3 size: 14 residues. With 2 bases clipped from V and 5 bases from J, the junction kept 6 bases outside the gene matches. Germline CDR1 is SGHRS and CDR2 is YFSETQ. The CDR3 loop reads CASSFRGQSETQYF. CDR3 bases: TGCGCCAGCAGCTTTAGGGGACAGAGTGAGACCCAGTACTTC.

The chain has TRBV20-1 and TRBJ2-5, with 12 positions matching TRBD2. CDR1 DFQATT and CDR2 SNEGSKA come from the germline V gene (reference sequence). The V segment lost 6 bases and the J segment 5 bases; nucleotides outside the gene matches: 7. CDR3 length equals 14 residues. As DNA, the CDR3 is TGCAGTGCATCTACTAGCGGGGGGACTGAGACCCAGTACTTC. Protein product: CSASTSGGTETQYF.

The chain employs TRBV6-8 and TRBJ2-7, with D uncertain. The CDR3 has 16 residues. CDR1 is MNHGY, CDR2 SAAAGT, per germline. V gave up 8 bases and J gave up 0 bases, with 20 bases separating them. Here the CDR3 DNA reads TGTGCCAGCGAATTCCTACAGATCACTCGCTCCTACGAGCAGTACGTC. As protein: CASEFLQITRSYEQYV.

This clonotype was seen only a few times. The rearrangement joins TRBV19 to TRBJ2-3, with D tentatively TRBD1 (6 bases). Germline V gene lookup returns CDR1 LNHDA and CDR2 SQIVND (reference sequence). The V and J ends lost 6 bases and 0 bases respectively, with 10 bases between them. This CDR3 is built from 14 residues. This CDR3 reads CASSGTPSTDTQYF. CDR3 sequence (DNA): TGTGCCAGTAGCGGGACACCTAGCACAGATACGCAGTATTTT.

The table lists this clonotype with a few counts. The rearrangement uses TRBV29-1 and TRBJ1-1; D uncertain. The germline gives CDR1 SQVTM, CDR2 ANQGSEA. This CDR3 region has 13 residues. Between the trimmed V and J ends, which lost 0 bases and 1 base, there was a span of 6 bases. CDR3 DNA sequence: TGCAGCGTTGAAGATCGGACGAACACTGAAGCTTTCTTT. This gives the protein CSVEDRTNTEAFF.

The CDR3 DNA reads as TGTGCCAGCAGTGGAGCAGAGATTCGGTTGTTAGAGACCCAGTACTTC. Translation gives CASSGAEIRLLETQYF. V is TRBV6-1 and J is TRBJ2-5, with D unresolved. The CDR3 length is 16 residues. Germline assignment: CDR1 MNHNS and CDR2 SASEGT. Trimming took off 4 bases at V and 4 bases at J, with 19 bases between the two ends.

The V gene is TRBV7-2, the J gene TRBJ2-3, with 9 bases that match TRBD2. V was pared by 0 bases and J by 5 bases, with 18 bases of the junction left unmatched. The CDR3 extends over 20 amino acids. Germline V gene lookup returns CDR1 SGHTA and CDR2 FQGNSA. In DNA, the CDR3 is TGTGCCAGCAGCTTAGCCTTTCGCGGGGGGGCCCTACAGGGCATAGATACGCAGTATTTT. This translates into CASSLAFRGGALQGIDTQYF.

The chain has TRBV12-3 or TRBV12-4 and TRBJ2-2, with D tentatively TRBD1 (5 bases). V lost 5 bases and J 11 bases, leaving 12 bases between the germline ends. The CDR3 covers 12 residues. The CDR3 here is CASSTTGGELFF. CDR3 bases: TGTGCCAGCAGTACCACAGGCGGCGAGCTGTTTTTT.

The sample holds many counts of this clonotype. V usage is TRBV12-3 or TRBV12-4 and J usage is TRBJ2-7; 7 positions match TRBD1. CDR3 length equals 15 residues. J was trimmed by 2 bases and V by 5 bases; bases with no gene match: 9. The CDR3: CASSQGEQGPYEQYF. As DNA, the CDR3 is TGTGCCAGCAGTCAGGGGGAACAAGGACCCTACGAGCAGTACTTC.

This clonotype was seen ten or more times. The genes are TRBV5-1 and TRBJ1-1; maybe TRBD1 (6 bases). Germline V lookup: CDR1 SGHRS, CDR2 YFSETQ. Between the trimmed V and J ends, which lost 3 bases and 1 base, there was a span of 13 bases. This CDR3 comprises 15 residues. CDR3 amino acids: CASSSGHSGNTEAFF. CDR3 DNA sequence: TGCGCCAGCAGCTCGGGACATAGTGGGAACACTGAAGCTTTCTTT.

This chain joins TRBV19 and TRBJ1-1; D possibly corresponds to TRBD1 (6 bases). The CDR3 consists of 14 residues. Germline V lookup: CDR1 LNHDA, CDR2 SQIVND (reference sequence). V was cut by 7 bases and J by 4 bases, with 16 bases left in between. The DNA for the CDR3 is TGTGCCAGTACGTTTGCGAGGGGGGGCACTGAAGCTTTCTTT. Its translation: CASTFARGGTEAFF.

CDR3 nucleotide sequence: TGTGCCAGCAGCCAAACGCTAGCAGTCCAAGAGACCCAGTACTTC. Translated: CASSQTLAVQETQYF. The J gene is TRBJ2-5, the V gene TRBV3-1; tentatively, D is TRBD2 (5 bases). This CDR3 has 15 residues. Trimming took 2 bases from V and 1 from J, leaving 11 bases between them. CDR1 LGHDT and CDR2 YNNKEL come from the germline V gene (reference sequence).

The V call is TRBV28, the J call TRBJ2-7; 11 bases agree with TRBD2. Germline values: CDR1 MDHEN, CDR2 SYDVKM. The trim removed 8 bases at V and 10 bases at J, leaving 13 bases unmatched. The CDR3 length is 14 residues. The DNA of the CDR3 is TGTGCCAGCTCCCCACTAGCGGGAGCGTTAAAACAGTACTTC. Translation gives CASSPLAGALKQYF.

The chain recombines TRBV24-1 with TRBJ2-3; 9 bases are a match to TRBD1. J was trimmed by 5 bases and V by 5 bases; bases with no gene match: 13. The CDR3 runs to 17 residues. Germline V gene data show CDR1 as KGHDR and CDR2 as SFDVKD. The CDR3 sequence is CATSGSGITGGGDTQYF. In nucleotides, the CDR3 is TGTGCCACCAGTGGGTCCGGAATAACAGGGGGCGGAGATACGCAGTATTTT.

The sample holds a few counts of this clonotype. V and J are TRBV7-2 and TRBJ2-5; TRBD1 or TRBD2 may be the D gene (5 bases each). Germline V gene data show CDR1 as SGHTA and CDR2 as FQGNSA. Trimming pared 5 bases from V and 4 bases from J, leaving 23 bases between. The CDR3 contains 17 residues. The CDR3 DNA reads TGTGCCAGCAGCCACAAACGAGGGACCGCCCTCCCAGAGACCCAGTACTTC. Its protein product is CASSHKRGTALPETQYF.

This clonotype was picked up many times. In DNA, the CDR3 is TGCGCCAGCAGCTTGGCGCGGACTAGCGGTACCTACGAGCAGTACTTC. It specifies CASSLARTSGTYEQYF. This rearrangement joins TRBV5-1 to TRBJ2-7; 10 bases fit TRBD2. The CDR3 has 16 residues. Germline V gives CDR1 SGHRS, CDR2 YFSETQ. The junction had 5 bases not matched to a gene; V was cut back by 0 bases and J by 2 bases. The full variable domain, in which reference TRBV5-1 and TRBJ2-7 provide the parts outside the CDR3, is KAGVTQTPRYLIKTRGQQVTLSCSPISGHRSVSWYQQTPGQGLQFLFEYFSETQRNKGNFPGRFSGRQFSNSRSEMNVSTLELGDSALYLCASSLARTSGTYEQYFGPGTRLTVT.

This clonotype was recorded a few times. The chain has TRBV15 and TRBJ2-2, with D possibly called TRBD1 or TRBD2 (5 bases each). Germline CDR1 LNHNV, CDR2 YYDKDF (reference sequence). The CDR3 runs 14 residues. Between the trimmed V and J ends, which lost 5 bases and 4 bases, there was a span of 11 bases. CDR3 DNA sequence: TGTGCCACCAGCCCTCGGGACCTCACCGGGGAGCTGTTTTTT. Translating it yields CATSPRDLTGELFF.

The sample holds a few counts of this clonotype. The V call is TRBV7-8, the J call TRBJ2-1; D possibly matches TRBD1 or TRBD2 (5 bases each). Germline CDR1 reads SGHVS; CDR2 reads FQNEAQ. With 3 bases removed from V and 12 bases from J, the gap between germline ends came to 9 bases. The CDR3 totals 11 residues. CDR3 nucleotide sequence: TGTGCCAGCAGCTTTGGGACCGGGCAGTTCTTC. Its translation: CASSFGTGQFF. Full variable domain (outside the CDR3, taken from reference TRBV7-8 and TRBJ2-1): GAGVSQSPRYKVAKRGQDVALRCDPISGHVSLFWYQQALGQGPEFLTYFQNEAQLDKSGLPSDRFFAERPEGSVSTLKIQRTQQEDSAVYLCASSFGTGQFFGPGTRLTVL.

The V and J genes are TRBV6-1 and TRBJ2-7, with D maybe TRBD1 (5 bases). This CDR3 spans 14 amino acids. Germline-derived CDR1 and CDR2 are MNHNS and SASEGT. V was clipped by 3 bases and J by 6 bases, with 15 bases between them. The CDR3 is CASSDRQGPLEQYV. The DNA for the CDR3 is TGTGCCAGCAGTGACCGGCAGGGCCCCCTCGAGCAGTACGTC.

This chain uses TRBV7-9 with TRBJ2-7; 7 bases map to TRBD1. The CDR3 contains 15 residues. Germline assignment: CDR1 SEHNR and CDR2 FQNEAQ (reference sequence). The trim removed 4 bases at V and 6 bases at J, leaving 12 bases unmatched. CDR3 nucleotide sequence: TGTGCCAGCAGCTCCATTAGCAGGGGGACGTTCGAGCAGTACTTC. Residues: CASSSISRGTFEQYF.

This clonotype has ten or more counts. J is TRBJ2-2 and V is TRBV15; a possible D gene is TRBD2 (6 bases). This CDR3 contains 15 residues. With 2 bases removed from V and 6 bases from J, the gap between germline ends came to 13 bases. Germline V gene data show CDR1 as LNHNV and CDR2 as YYDKDF (reference sequence). The CDR3 DNA follows: TGTGCCACCAGCAGATCCGGCGGAGGGGCCGGGGAGCTGTTTTTT. It encodes CATSRSGGGAGELFF.

The chain joins TRBV24-1 to TRBJ2-1, with 8 nucleotides matching TRBD2. The germline CDR1 and CDR2 sequences are KGHDR and SFDVKD. With V trimmed by 4 bases and J by 2 bases, 15 bases remained unmatched. This CDR3 comprises 19 residues. CDR3 loop: CATSDSTGVAGSPYNEQFF. CDR3 DNA: TGTGCCACCAGTGACTCCACGGGGGTAGCGGGGAGCCCCTACAATGAGCAGTTCTTC.